This entry concerns a single T cell receptor (beta chain). These data come from a study of cytomegalovirus exposure and HLA in healthy donors. Researchers ran the PCR with 60 Vbeta and 13 Jbeta primers. Libraries were prepared by immunoSEQ multiplex PCR; TCRdb keeps only in-frame clonotypes and omits some of them. The sample has under 200,000 clones, roughly 77% seen once. Material: PBMCs. This receptor was taken from a woman in her late teens or twenties in good health and CMV-seronegative.

CDR3 residues: CASSFYPQGAQETQYF. CDR3 DNA: TGTGCCAGCAGCTTTTACCCACAGGGGGCCCAAGAGACCCAGTACTTC. The chain couples TRBV7-9 to TRBJ2-5, with 9 positions matching TRBD1. The CDR3 is 16 amino acids. In germline, CDR1 is SEHNR, CDR2 FQNEAQ (reference sequence). Germline trimming cut 3 bases from V and 1 base from J; bases unmatched to any gene: 6.